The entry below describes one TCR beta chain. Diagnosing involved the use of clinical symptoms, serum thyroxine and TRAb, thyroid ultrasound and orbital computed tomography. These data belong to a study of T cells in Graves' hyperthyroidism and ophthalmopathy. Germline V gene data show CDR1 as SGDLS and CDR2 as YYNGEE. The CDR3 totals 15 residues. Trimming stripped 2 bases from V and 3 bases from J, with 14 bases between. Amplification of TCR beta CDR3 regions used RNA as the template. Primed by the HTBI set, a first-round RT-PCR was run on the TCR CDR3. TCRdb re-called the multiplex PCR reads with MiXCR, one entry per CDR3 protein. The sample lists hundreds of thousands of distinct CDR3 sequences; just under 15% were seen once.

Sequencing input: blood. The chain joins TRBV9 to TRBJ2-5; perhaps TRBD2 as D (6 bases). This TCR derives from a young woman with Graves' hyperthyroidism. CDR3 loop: CASSVLGGGKETQYF. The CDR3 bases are TGTGCCAGCAGCGTTTTGGGAGGAGGCAAAGAGACCCAGTACTTC.